This section outlines one T cell receptor (beta chain) sequence together with its context. Its antigen remains unknown. CDR1 is LGHNA, CDR2 YSLEER, per germline. The CDR3 runs 15 residues. The sample comes from a study of monozygotic twins with inflammatory bowel disease. The study's findings and limits: In patient repertoires, differing immunosuppressive treatments may have added some variability.

A template switching step added UMIs, each with a 6-nucleotide sample barcode. From the 5' RACE reads, TCRdb lists one entry per CDR3 protein and no DNA. Found here are about 330,000 distinct CDR3 sequences; the top ten clones hold 2% to 2.5%. Sequencing was carried out using blood. This TCR was sampled from a human donor with ulcerative colitis or Crohn's disease, or a healthy co-twin of an affected twin (not recorded which). The chain uses TRBV4-3 and TRBJ2-7; TCRdb picks TRBD1, but there is no DNA to check that call. This CDR3 is CASSQGGRSEYEQYF.